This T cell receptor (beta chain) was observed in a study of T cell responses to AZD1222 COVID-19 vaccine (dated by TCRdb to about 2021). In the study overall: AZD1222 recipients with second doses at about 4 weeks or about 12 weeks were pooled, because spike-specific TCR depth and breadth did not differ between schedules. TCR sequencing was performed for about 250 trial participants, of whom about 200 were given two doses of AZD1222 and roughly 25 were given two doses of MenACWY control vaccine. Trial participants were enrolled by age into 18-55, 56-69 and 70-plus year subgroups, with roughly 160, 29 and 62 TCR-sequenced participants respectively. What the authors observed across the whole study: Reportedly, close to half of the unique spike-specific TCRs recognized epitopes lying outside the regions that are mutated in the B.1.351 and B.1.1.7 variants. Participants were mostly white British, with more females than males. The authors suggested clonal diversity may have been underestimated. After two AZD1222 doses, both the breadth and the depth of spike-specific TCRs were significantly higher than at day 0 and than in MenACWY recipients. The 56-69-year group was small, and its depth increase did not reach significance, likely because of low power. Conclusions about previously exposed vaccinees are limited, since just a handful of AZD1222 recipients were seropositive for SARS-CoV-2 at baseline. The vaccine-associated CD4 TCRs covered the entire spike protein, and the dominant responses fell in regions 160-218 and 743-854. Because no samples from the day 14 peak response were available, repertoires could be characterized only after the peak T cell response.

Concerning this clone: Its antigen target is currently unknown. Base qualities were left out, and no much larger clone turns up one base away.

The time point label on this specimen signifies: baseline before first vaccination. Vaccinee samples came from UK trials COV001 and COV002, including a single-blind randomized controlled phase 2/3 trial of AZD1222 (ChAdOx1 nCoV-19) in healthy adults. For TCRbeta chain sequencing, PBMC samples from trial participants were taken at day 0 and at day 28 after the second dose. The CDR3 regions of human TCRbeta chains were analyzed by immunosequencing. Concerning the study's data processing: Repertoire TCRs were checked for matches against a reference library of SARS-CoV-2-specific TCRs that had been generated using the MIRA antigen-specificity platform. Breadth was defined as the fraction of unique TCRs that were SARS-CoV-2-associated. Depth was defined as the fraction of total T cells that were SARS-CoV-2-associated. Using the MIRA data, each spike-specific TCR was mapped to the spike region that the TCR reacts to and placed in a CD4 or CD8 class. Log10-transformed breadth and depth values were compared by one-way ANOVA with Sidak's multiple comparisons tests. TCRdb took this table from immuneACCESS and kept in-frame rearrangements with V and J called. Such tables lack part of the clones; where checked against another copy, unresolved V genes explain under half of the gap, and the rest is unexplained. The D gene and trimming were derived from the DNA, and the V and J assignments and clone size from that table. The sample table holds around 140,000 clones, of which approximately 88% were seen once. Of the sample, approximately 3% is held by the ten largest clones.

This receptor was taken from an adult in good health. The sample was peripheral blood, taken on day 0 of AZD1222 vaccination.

The CDR3 loop reads CASSLQSNGYTF. The DNA reads as follows: TGTGCCAGCAGCCTTCAATCAAATGGCTACACCTTC. The V and J segments used are TRBV28 and TRBJ1-2, with the D gene not clear enough to name. Counted from cysteine to phenylalanine, this CDR3 has 12 amino acids. Only the CDR3 DNA stays, 36 bases, in frame from base 1. V is shortened by 6 bases, J by 6 bases, and the region joining them spans 11 bases. CDR1 MDHEN and CDR2 SYDVKM are derived from the germline V gene.